This record looks at one T cell receptor beta chain sequence and its context. Produced via immunoSEQ multiplex PCR; TCRdb's table is partial and in-frame only. This table has roughly 140,000 clones, around 89% appearing once. The data stem from a study of blood T cell repertoires in COVID-19. Looked up from germline, CDR1 is MDHEN and CDR2 is SYDVKM. The CDR3 is 15 amino acids. V shed 4 bases, J shed 2 bases, and the junction held 4 bases outside the gene matches. The rearrangement joins TRBV28 to TRBJ2-2, with 7 bases fitting TRBD2. The sample comprised PBMCs or T cells enriched from blood (not recorded which). This sequence originates from a woman younger than 45 with acute COVID-19. The CDR3 sequence is CASSSASGNTGELFF. As DNA, the CDR3 is TGTGCCAGCAGTTCCGCTAGCGGAAACACCGGGGAGCTGTTTTTT.